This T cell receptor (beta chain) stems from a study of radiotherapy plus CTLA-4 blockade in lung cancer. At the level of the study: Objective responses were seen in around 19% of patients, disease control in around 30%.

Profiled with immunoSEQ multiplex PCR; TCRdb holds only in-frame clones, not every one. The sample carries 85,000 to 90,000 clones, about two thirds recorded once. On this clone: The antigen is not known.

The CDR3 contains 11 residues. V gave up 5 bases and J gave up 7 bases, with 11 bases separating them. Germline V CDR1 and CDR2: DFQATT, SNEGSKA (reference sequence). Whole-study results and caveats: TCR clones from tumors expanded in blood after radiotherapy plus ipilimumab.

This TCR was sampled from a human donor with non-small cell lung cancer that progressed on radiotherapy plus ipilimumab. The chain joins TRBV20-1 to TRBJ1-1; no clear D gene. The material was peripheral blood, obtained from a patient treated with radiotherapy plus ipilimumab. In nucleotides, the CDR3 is TGCAGTGCTGATAAACAGCATGAAGCTTTCTTT. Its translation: CSADKQHEAFF.